The 7 T cell receptor beta chains listed next were all sequenced from one sample in a study of breast tumors, draining lymph nodes, adjacent tissues. Axillary draining lymph nodes of breast cancer patients supplied the node samples. Via MiXCR, TCRdb re-called the multiplex PCR reads, giving one row per CDR3 protein. The data show about 230,000 distinct CDR3 sequences, approximately 29% seen once. Sequencing was carried out using axillary lymph node tissue. These receptors were collected from a female donor with breast cancer. Some clones in this sample may be carry-over from other donors' samples.

This clonotype was detected ten times or more. The chain recombines TRBV7-2 with TRBJ2-4; TRBD2 matches at 8 bases. The V and J ends lost 5 bases and 6 bases, in that order; junction bases with no gene match: 9. From germline, CDR1 is SGHTA and CDR2 FQGNSA. The CDR3 has 15 residues. Written as DNA, the CDR3 is TGTGCCAGCAGCACGCAGCGGGAGTCGCGAAACATTCAGTACTTC. It yields the protein CASSTQRESRNIQYF. Combining the CDR3 with reference TRBV7-2 and TRBJ2-4 gives the whole variable domain GAGVSQSPSNKVTEKGKDVELRCDPISGHTALYWYRQSLGQGLEFLIYFQGNSAPDKSGLPSDRFSAERTGGSVSTLTIQRTQQEDSAVYLCASSTQRESRNIQYFGAGTRLSVL.

The chain joins TRBV29-1 to TRBJ2-1, with D unresolved. This CDR3 contains 13 residues. Looked up from germline, CDR1 is SQVTM and CDR2 is ANQGSEA. CDR3 nucleotide sequence: TGCCAGCAGCCAAGATGGGGAAACAATGAGCAGTTCTTC. This codes for CQQPRWGNNEQFF.

This clonotype showed up many times. This chain joins TRBV7-3 and TRBJ1-6; D unresolved. Germline CDR1 is SGHTA and CDR2 is FQGTGA. The CDR3 is 13 residues long. Trimming stripped 4 bases from V and 7 bases from J, with 8 bases between. Written as DNA, the CDR3 is TGTGCCAGCAGCTGGGAGGGCAATTCACCCCTCCACTTT. This codes for CASSWEGNSPLHF.

This clonotype was detected many times. The chain links TRBV7-3 to TRBJ2-1; 9 bases map to TRBD2. The CDR3 is made up of 15 amino acids. With V trimmed by 4 bases and J by 2 bases, 3 bases remained unmatched. Germline assignment: CDR1 SGHTA and CDR2 FQGTGA. CDR3 nucleotide sequence: TGTGCCAGCAGCTCGGAGCGGGGGGCCTACAATGAGCAGTTCTTC. Protein sequence: CASSSERGAYNEQFF.

About this clonotype itself: One end of the junction does not line up with germline, which may come from a read error. This chain uses TRBV12-3 or TRBV12-4 with TRBJ2-7, with 7 nucleotides matching TRBD2. The CDR3 length is 15 residues. The CDR3 region is CASSFLPGGATEQHF. As DNA, the CDR3 is TGTGCCAGCAGTTTCCTTCCGGGAGGTGCTACCGAGCAGCACTTC.

Note on this clonotype: The junction departs from the called germline gene at one end, perhaps through a read error. The gene calls are TRBV20-1 and TRBJ1-6; TRBD1 matches 7 bases. Germline V gene sequence: CDR1 DFQATT, CDR2 SNEGSKA (reference sequence). The CDR3 spans 12 residues. CDR3 region: CSAGGTDSPPHF. DNA for the CDR3: TGCAGTGCAGGGGGGACAGATTCACCCCCCCACTTT.

This clonotype was observed a few times. The chain carries TRBV2 and TRBJ1-6; TRBD1 matches at 7 bases. CDR1 and CDR2 from the germline V gene are SNHLY and FYNNEI. This CDR3 region has 14 residues. Germline trimming cut 5 bases from V and 7 bases from J; bases unmatched to any gene: 5. The CDR3 region is CASSLTGSNSPLHF. The DNA for the CDR3 is TGTGCCAGCAGTCTGACAGGGAGCAATTCACCCCTCCACTTT.